The source of this TCR beta chain is a study of neurological immune-mediated disorders. In TCRdb, the 5' RACE reads were re-called with MiXCR into one record per CDR3 protein. In the table there are 15,000 to 20,000 distinct CDR3 sequences, 12% to 15% of which are singletons. This clonotype was counted many times. V lost 3 bases and J lost 4; bases outside the gene matches: 4. The CDR3 spans 14 residues. From germline, CDR1 is KGHSH and CDR2 LQKENI. This chain links TRBV18 with TRBJ1-1; 8 bases line up with TRBD1. Sequenced material: CD4+ T cells from blood. This sequence originates from an older woman with HTLV-1-associated myelopathy (HAM/TSP). The CDR3: CASSPQGAGTEAFF. The DNA of the CDR3 is TGTGCCAGCTCACCCCAGGGGGCTGGCACTGAAGCTTTCTTT.